Listed here are 20 T cell receptor beta chains from one sample, sequenced in a study of OX40 agonist ivuxolimab in advanced cancers. This table comes from immunoSEQ multiplex PCR, and its TCRdb copy is limited to in-frame clones, with some not included. The table records 75,000 to 100,000 clones, roughly nine tenths of them present only once. The material was CD4+ or CD8+ T cells sorted from blood, obtained in a trial of the OX40 agonist ivuxolimab. The receptors originated from an adult with an advanced solid tumor such as melanoma, head and neck, liver or kidney cancer.

The chain couples TRBV19 to TRBJ1-2; D may be TRBD1 (5 bases). This CDR3 region has 15 residues. From germline, CDR1 is LNHDA and CDR2 SQIVND (reference sequence). V was shortened by 5 bases and J by 7 bases, with 20 bases between the two germline ends. For the CDR3, the DNA is TGTGCCAGTAGTTCGAAGGGGCAGACTCGGGTTGGCTACACCTTC. Translated: CASSSKGQTRVGYTF.

The CDR3: CASSPVLGARDYGYTF. CDR3 coding DNA: TGTGCCAGCAGCCCCGTCCTAGGGGCGAGGGACTATGGCTACACCTTC. The chain combines TRBV7-9 with TRBJ1-2; weak D call: TRBD1 (5 bases). Germline CDR1 reads SEHNR; CDR2 reads FQNEAQ (reference sequence). This CDR3 is 16 amino acids long. V shed 5 bases and J shed 3 bases, with 19 bases lying between them.

The rearrangement joins TRBV28 to TRBJ2-3; 8 nucleotides match TRBD2. The CDR3 contains 16 residues. CDR1 and CDR2 from the germline V gene are MDHEN and SYDVKM. V shed 4 bases and J 4 bases; nucleotides not matched to a gene: 10. The CDR3 DNA is TGTGCCAGCAGTTCACCATTGGGCGGGGGGCCAGATACGCAGTATTTT. Residues: CASSSPLGGGPDTQYF.

This clone has a single count. This rearrangement joins TRBV5-6 to TRBJ2-2; TRBD2 matches 10 bases. The junction had 8 bases not matched to a gene; V was cut back by 5 bases and J by 1 base. There are 17 residues in the CDR3. CDR1 and CDR2 from the germline V gene are SGHDT and YYEEEE. CDR3 amino acids: CASSFTIAGGNTGELFF. The CDR3 DNA is TGTGCCAGCAGTTTTACCATAGCGGGAGGGAACACCGGGGAGCTGTTTTTT.

The V and J genes are TRBV30 and TRBJ1-1; D remains unclear. This CDR3 is 13 amino acids long. CDR1 and CDR2 from the germline V gene are GTSNPN and SVGIG (reference sequence). V lost 4 bases, J lost 7 bases, and 16 bases lay in between. The DNA for the CDR3 is TGTGCCTGGATGAGTTCCCCCTGGGGTGAAGCTTTCTTT. Translated, it gives CAWMSSPWGEAFF.

Comment on this clone: The same CDR3 can be traced to other DNA sequences in this sample. This chain joins TRBV19 and TRBJ2-5; D is unresolved. The germline CDR1 and CDR2 sequences are LNHDA and SQIVND (reference sequence). V was cut by 3 bases and J by 5 bases, with 4 bases left in between. The CDR3 covers 11 residues. The CDR3, as DNA: TGTGCCAGTAGTATTCGGGAGACCCAGTACTTC. It codes for CASSIRETQYF. Variable domain in full (rest from reference TRBV19 and TRBJ2-5): DGGITQSPKYLFRKEGQNVTLSCEQNLNHDAMYWYRQDPGQGLRLIYYSQIVNDFQKGDIAEGYSVSREKKESFPLTVTSAQKNPTAFYLCASSIRETQYFGPGTRLLVL.

The chain is built from TRBV9 and TRBJ2-5; 7 bases are shared with TRBD1. The germline CDR1 and CDR2 sequences are SGDLS and YYNGEE. This CDR3 comprises 15 residues. Trimming took 0 bases from V and 5 from J; bases not matched to a gene: 7. CDR3 protein: CASSVGGGRGETQYF. The CDR3 coding sequence is TGTGCCAGCAGCGTAGGAGGGGGCAGAGGGGAGACCCAGTACTTC.

This clone was counted between two and nine times. The J gene is TRBJ1-1, the V gene TRBV30, with TRBD1 as a possible D gene (5 bases). CDR1 is GTSNPN, CDR2 SVGIG, per germline (reference sequence). This CDR3 has 13 residues. Trimming took off 8 bases at V and 5 bases at J, with 18 bases between the two ends. CDR3 residues: CALELMGTTEAFF. CDR3 coding DNA: TGTGCCCTGGAATTGATGGGGACTACTGAAGCTTTCTTT.

The rearrangement uses TRBV18 and TRBJ2-7; perhaps TRBD1 as D (5 bases). The germline gives CDR1 KGHSH, CDR2 LQKENI. The CDR3 length is 15 residues. V lost 6 bases and J lost 2, with 17 bases in between. CDR3 region: CASSYFLDSTYEQYF. The CDR3 DNA reads as TGTGCCAGCTCGTATTTCTTAGACAGTACCTACGAGCAGTACTTC.

This chain joins TRBV30 and TRBJ1-2; a weak D match, TRBD1 (5 bases). Germline-derived CDR1 and CDR2 are GTSNPN and SVGIG (reference sequence). V was cut by 3 bases and J by 8 bases, with 22 bases left in between. The CDR3 is 15 amino acids. The CDR3 DNA sequence: TGTGCCTGGAGAAGTGGGGCGTCTCTCTCTAGGGGCTACACCTTC. Protein sequence: CAWRSGASLSRGYTF.

DNA of the CDR3: TGCAGCGCCGGGACAGGGAACGGCTACACCTTC. It yields the protein CSAGTGNGYTF. The rearrangement uses TRBV29-1 and TRBJ1-2; 9 nucleotides agree with TRBD1. V shed 7 bases and J 8 bases; nucleotides not matched to a gene: 5. This CDR3 region has 11 residues. Per germline, CDR1 SQVTM and CDR2 ANQGSEA.

This clone was recorded only once. The chain carries TRBV11-2 and TRBJ1-1; D is perhaps TRBD1 (5 bases). The CDR3 runs to 12 residues. The V gene lost 5 bases and the J gene lost 11 bases, with 15 bases spanning the gap. Looked up from germline, CDR1 is SGHAT and CDR2 is FQNNGV. This CDR3 is CASSNRDEWAFF. The CDR3, as DNA: TGTGCCAGCAGCAACCGGGACGAATGGGCTTTCTTT.

The chain is built from TRBV5-1 and TRBJ2-3; tentative D call: TRBD1 (5 bases). Per the germline V gene, CDR1 is SGHRS and CDR2 is YFSETQ. V was clipped by 4 bases and J by 0 bases, with 12 bases between them. This CDR3 region has 15 residues. CDR3 nucleotide sequence: TGCGCCAGCAGCCGTCAGGGATATAGCACAGATACGCAGTATTTT. Protein: CASSRQGYSTDTQYF.

The chain joins TRBV11-2 to TRBJ1-2, with D possibly TRBD1 on 5 matching bases. Per the germline V gene, CDR1 is SGHAT and CDR2 is FQNNGV. Between the trimmed V and J ends, which lost 3 bases and 4 bases, there was a span of 12 bases. The CDR3 extends over 14 amino acids. CDR3 in amino acids: CASSLPGGSYGYTF. CDR3 sequence (DNA): TGTGCCAGCAGCTTGCCGGGGGGATCCTATGGCTACACCTTC.

A word on this clone: Distinct nucleotide sequences in the sample also encode this CDR3. The chain carries TRBV19 and TRBJ1-1, with unresolved D. The CDR3 is 13 residues long. Germline V gene data show CDR1 as LNHDA and CDR2 as SQIVND (reference sequence). The germline V and J ends were trimmed by 3 bases and 1 base, with 6 bases remaining between them. The CDR3 coding sequence is TGTGCCAGTAGTATTGGTAGGAACACTGAAGCTTTCTTT. It is translated as CASSIGRNTEAFF.

This chain links TRBV7-2 with TRBJ2-3; D is ambiguous. CDR1 and CDR2 from the germline V gene are SGHTA and FQGNSA. V was pared by 4 bases and J by 2 bases, with 1 base between. The CDR3 runs to 11 residues. The CDR3 DNA follows: TGTGCCAGCAGCTACACAGATACGCAGTATTTT. The encoded protein is CASSYTDTQYF.

The V and J genes are TRBV18 and TRBJ1-2, with D possibly matching TRBD1 (6 bases). The CDR3 totals 14 residues. V gave up 5 bases and J gave up 2 bases, with 12 bases separating them. Germline V gene lookup returns CDR1 KGHSH and CDR2 LQKENI. CDR3 bases: TGTGCCAGCTCATCAAGAACAGGGAACTATGGCTACACCTTC. Protein product: CASSSRTGNYGYTF.

This rearrangement joins TRBV9 to TRBJ1-3; unclear D gene. V was trimmed by 0 bases and J by 4 bases, leaving 8 bases between them. CDR3 length equals 14 residues. From germline, CDR1 is SGDLS and CDR2 YYNGEE. The CDR3 loop is CASSVGTVGNTIYF. CDR3 nucleotide sequence: TGTGCCAGCAGCGTAGGTACCGTCGGAAACACCATATATTTT.

The chain couples TRBV4-2 to TRBJ2-3, with D unresolved. The germline CDR1 and CDR2 sequences are LGHNA and YNFKEQ. This CDR3 is built from 15 residues. Trimming removed 0 bases from V and 3 bases from J, with 10 bases in between. Here the CDR3 DNA reads TGTGCCAGCAGCCAAGACGCTCTCCGGACAGATACGCAGTATTTT. Protein: CASSQDALRTDTQYF.

This clone was counted a few times. This chain links TRBV25-1 with TRBJ1-2; D not certain. Germline CDR1 MGHDK, CDR2 SYGVNS. V lost 4 bases, J lost 6 bases, and 12 bases lay in between. This CDR3 is built from 13 residues. This CDR3 reads CASSGTWAHGYTF. CDR3 nucleotides: TGTGCCAGCAGTGGCACCTGGGCCCATGGCTACACCTTC.